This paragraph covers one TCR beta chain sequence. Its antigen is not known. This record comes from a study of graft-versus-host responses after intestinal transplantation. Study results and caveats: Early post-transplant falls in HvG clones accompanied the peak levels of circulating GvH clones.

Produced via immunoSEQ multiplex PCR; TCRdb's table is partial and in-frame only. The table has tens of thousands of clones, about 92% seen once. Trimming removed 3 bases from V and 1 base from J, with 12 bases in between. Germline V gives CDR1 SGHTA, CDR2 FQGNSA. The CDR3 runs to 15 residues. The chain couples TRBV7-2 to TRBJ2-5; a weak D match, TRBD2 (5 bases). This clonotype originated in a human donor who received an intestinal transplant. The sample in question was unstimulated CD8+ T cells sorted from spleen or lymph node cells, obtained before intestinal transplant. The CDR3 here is CASSLFGGSQETQYF. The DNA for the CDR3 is TGTGCCAGCAGCTTGTTTGGTGGGAGCCAAGAGACCCAGTACTTC.